This record looks at one T cell receptor beta chain sequence and its context. TCRdb's table, derived via immunoSEQ multiplex PCR, lists solely in-frame clones and lacks some. The table shows roughly 160,000 clones, with about 80% occurring only once. This specimen comes from a study of blood T cell repertoires in COVID-19. Study-level background: Sample material is recorded as cDNA or gDNA derived from T cells, B-cell-depleted T cells, or PBMCs.

CDR1 is SGHAT, CDR2 FQNNGV, per germline. Deletions cut 5 bases from V and 0 bases from J, with 17 bases between. The CDR3 length is 17 residues. The sequencing sample was made of PBMCs or T cells enriched from blood (not recorded which). This clonotype originated in a woman aged 60-70 years who had recovered from COVID-19. This rearrangement joins TRBV11-2 to TRBJ1-3, with D hard to call. The CDR3 sequence is CASSRRLASRSGNTIYF. As DNA, the CDR3 is TGTGCCAGCAGCCGTCGGCTAGCGTCCCGCTCTGGAAACACCATATATTTT.